This T cell receptor (beta chain) was obtained from a study of STAT5B mutations in CD4+ large granular lymphocyte leukemia. Per the study methods: A productive frequency of 2.59 x 10-5 was the lowest detectable. Assay used: immunoSEQ multiplex PCR; TCRdb lists only in-frame clones, some missing. V and J calls and clone size are copied from that table; D and trimming were computed from the DNA. Altogether fewer than 50,000 clones are present, 84% being singletons, with the ten largest covering 0.3% to 0.45%. Study results and limitations: Patient CD4-sorted repertoires looked more clonal than healthy CD4+ repertoires, even without putative leukemic clones.

A note on this clone: Its antigen is not known.

Controls came from buffy coats of healthy blood donors. Sequenced material: CD4+ T cells from blood buffy coats. The receptor comes from a human donor in good health.

The CDR3 coding sequence is TGTGCCAGCAGTTATAGACAGTACAATCAGCCCCAGCATTTT. Translating gives CASSYRQYNQPQHF. The rearrangement links TRBV6-5 to TRBJ1-5, with a weak D call TRBD1 (5 bases). Deletions cut 3 bases from V and 3 bases from J, with 9 bases between. The CDR3 spans 14 residues. Germline lookup yields CDR1 MNHEY and CDR2 SVGAGI.